The 30 T cell receptor beta chains in this list originate from one sample, sequenced in a study of T cells after posttransplantation cyclophosphamide. Treatment was busulfan-fludarabine conditioning, a marrow graft, and cyclophosphamide on days +3 and +4. Only in-frame clones appear in the TCRdb table, and some are missing; sequencing was by immunoSEQ multiplex PCR. The sample carries around 4,400 clones, about 76% recorded once. This specimen consisted of PBMCs, obtained 29 days after a stem cell transplant with posttransplant cyclophosphamide. The receptors originated from a male patient between 50 and 60 years old who received an allogeneic stem cell transplant from an unrelated donor, was CMV-positive, and had acute GVHD only. The graft donor may have given rise to some T cells.

This clone has only one observation. The rearrangement uses TRBV29-1 and TRBJ2-3; 11 bases line up with TRBD2. The V segment lost 2 bases and the J segment 2 bases; nucleotides outside the gene matches: 9. This CDR3 spans 17 amino acids. CDR1 SQVTM and CDR2 ANQGSEA come from the germline V gene. CDR3 sequence: CSVETRSSGGVTDTQYF. For the CDR3, the DNA is TGCAGCGTTGAAACCAGGAGTAGCGGGGGGGTCACAGATACGCAGTATTTT.

This chain uses TRBV7-9 with TRBJ2-7; the D gene is possibly TRBD1 (5 bases). Trimming stripped 0 bases from V and 6 bases from J, with 9 bases between. In germline, CDR1 is SEHNR, CDR2 FQNEAQ (reference sequence). The CDR3 runs 13 residues. As DNA, the CDR3 is TGTGCCAGCAGCTTAGCGGGGCCTAGCGAGCAGTACTTC. Translation: CASSLAGPSEQYF.

The chain employs TRBV18 and TRBJ1-4; D is uncertain. The CDR3 spans 16 residues. Germline V gene lookup returns CDR1 KGHSH and CDR2 LQKENI. V was shortened by 4 bases and J by 5 bases, with 17 bases between the two germline ends. Here the CDR3 DNA reads TGTGCCAGCTCACGTGGTAGCCTTATACCAAATGAAAAACTGTTTTTT. It specifies CASSRGSLIPNEKLFF. The variable domain in full, with the rest retrieved from reference TRBV18 and TRBJ1-4, is NAGVMQNPRHLVRRRGQEARLRCSPMKGHSHVYWYRQLPEEGLKFMVYLQKENIIDESGMPKERFSAEFPKEGPSILRIQQVVRGDSAAYFCASSRGSLIPNEKLFFGSGTQLSVL.

The V gene is TRBV28, the J gene TRBJ2-7; 7 nucleotides agree with TRBD1. Trimming took 7 bases from V and 2 from J; bases not matched to a gene: 8. CDR1 is MDHEN, CDR2 SYDVKM, per germline. This CDR3 is built from 14 residues. CDR3 sequence: CASTSSTGPYEQYF. Written as DNA, the CDR3 is TGTGCCAGCACGTCCTCGACAGGGCCCTACGAGCAGTACTTC.

This clone appeared a few times. This chain uses TRBV30 with TRBJ2-3, with 7 nucleotides matching TRBD1. This CDR3 has 13 amino acids. Germline CDR1 reads GTSNPN; CDR2 reads SVGIG (reference sequence). V lost 4 bases to trimming and J lost 2 bases; unmatched junction nucleotides: 3. The CDR3: CAWKGQITDTQYF. The CDR3 DNA reads TGTGCCTGGAAGGGACAGATCACAGATACGCAGTATTTT.

The chain carries TRBV5-6 and TRBJ2-1; 10 nucleotides agree with TRBD2. The CDR3 contains 17 residues. V shed 4 bases and J 9 bases; nucleotides not matched to a gene: 16. Looked up from germline, CDR1 is SGHDT and CDR2 is YYEEEE. The CDR3 sequence is CASSRTASGGPVGEQFF. The CDR3 DNA reads as TGTGCCAGCAGCCGCACGGCTAGCGGGGGCCCCGTAGGTGAGCAGTTCTTC. Together with reference TRBV5-6 and TRBJ2-1, the CDR3 gives the full variable domain: DAGVTQSPTHLIKTRGQQVTLRCSPKSGHDTVSWYQQALGQGPQFIFQYYEEEERQRGNFPDRFSGHQFPNYSSELNVNALLLGDSALYLCASSRTASGGPVGEQFFGPGTRLTVL.

V gene TRBV7-3 combines with J gene TRBJ2-1, with TRBD2 identical over 9 bases. The V segment lost 3 bases and the J segment 6 bases; nucleotides outside the gene matches: 3. Germline values: CDR1 SGHTA, CDR2 FQGTGA. The CDR3 has 14 amino acids. The CDR3 coding sequence is TGTGCCAGCAGCTTCGCGGGGGGGCGCAATGAGCAGTTCTTC. Protein: CASSFAGGRNEQFF. Combining the CDR3 with reference TRBV7-3 and TRBJ2-1 gives the whole variable domain GAGVSQTPSNKVTEKGKYVELRCDPISGHTALYWYRQSLGQGPEFLIYFQGTGAADDSGLPNDRFFAVRPEGSVSTLKIQRTERGDSAVYLCASSFAGGRNEQFFGPGTRLTVL.

V and J are TRBV9 and TRBJ2-7, with 9 positions matching TRBD2. Germline CDR1 and CDR2: SGDLS and YYNGEE. The V segment lost 4 bases and the J segment 0 bases; nucleotides outside the gene matches: 11. The CDR3 length is 17 residues. DNA for the CDR3: TGTGCCAGCAGCCCAGGAGCGGGGGGCTTTAGCTCCTACGAGCAGTACTTC. It yields the protein CASSPGAGGFSSYEQYF.

The chain employs TRBV7-3 and TRBJ2-7; weak D call: TRBD2 (5 bases). The CDR3 consists of 13 residues. Deletions cut 4 bases from V and 1 base from J, with 8 bases between. Looked up from germline, CDR1 is SGHTA and CDR2 is FQGTGA. The CDR3 sequence: CASSYPGSYEQYF. The CDR3 DNA follows: TGTGCCAGCAGCTACCCGGGGTCCTACGAGCAGTACTTC.

V gene TRBV19 combines with J gene TRBJ2-7, with a weak D call TRBD2 (6 bases). The CDR3 extends over 14 amino acids. Trimming removed 10 bases at V and 5 bases at J, with 21 bases between. In germline, CDR1 is LNHDA, CDR2 SQIVND (reference sequence). CDR3 in DNA: TGTGCCACCCTCGGCGGGGTCTCTGGGGACGAGCAGTACTTC. Its protein is CATLGGVSGDEQYF.

J is TRBJ1-1 and V is TRBV18; 7 nucleotides agree with TRBD1. With 3 bases clipped from V and 3 bases from J, the junction kept 7 bases outside the gene matches. The germline CDR1 and CDR2 sequences are KGHSH and LQKENI. The CDR3 contains 15 residues. The CDR3 loop reads CASSPFGQAYTEAFF. DNA for the CDR3: TGTGCCAGCTCACCCTTTGGACAGGCCTACACTGAAGCTTTCTTT. Variable domain in full (rest from reference TRBV18 and TRBJ1-1): NAGVMQNPRHLVRRRGQEARLRCSPMKGHSHVYWYRQLPEEGLKFMVYLQKENIIDESGMPKERFSAEFPKEGPSILRIQQVVRGDSAAYFCASSPFGQAYTEAFFGQGTRLTVV.

The V call is TRBV6-4, the J call TRBJ1-5, with D unresolved. There are 13 residues in the CDR3. Germline CDR1 is MRHNA and CDR2 is SNTAGT. Trimming removed 11 bases from V and 3 bases from J, with 14 bases in between. Written as DNA, the CDR3 is TGTGCCCCCGCGACCGGGTACAATCAGCCCCAGCATTTT. Protein: CAPATGYNQPQHF.

The gene calls are TRBV14 and TRBJ2-1; a possible D gene is TRBD1 (6 bases). This CDR3 has 16 amino acids. V was shortened by 0 bases and J by 3 bases, with 12 bases between the two germline ends. The V gene's germline CDR1 is SGHDN and CDR2 FVKESK. Here the CDR3 reads CASSQDNRAYYNEQFF. In DNA form, the CDR3 reads TGTGCCAGCAGCCAAGATAACAGGGCATACTACAATGAGCAGTTCTTC. Looking up the rest from reference TRBV14 and TRBJ2-1 gives the full variable domain: EAGVTQFPSHSVIEKGQTVTLRCDPISGHDNLYWYRRVMGKEIKFLLHFVKESKQDESGMPNNRFLAERTGGTYSTLKVQPAELEDSGVYFCASSQDNRAYYNEQFFGPGTRLTVL.

This clone was detected only a few times. At one of its ends the junction is not consistent with the germline gene, which may arise from a read error. V is TRBV5-4 and J is TRBJ1-3; the match to TRBD1 covers 10 bases. The germline V gene has CDR1 SGHNT and CDR2 YYREEE (reference sequence). The CDR3 covers 17 residues. In DNA form, the CDR3 reads TGCGCCAGCAGCCAAGAATATCGGACAGGGGGTAGAAACACCATATATTTT. This sequence encodes CASSQEYRTGGRNTIYF.

The chain joins TRBV27 to TRBJ2-2; D call uncertain. CDR1 and CDR2 (germline): MNHEY, SMNVEV (reference sequence). The CDR3 totals 13 residues. Deletions cut 1 base from V and 9 bases from J, with 9 bases between. The CDR3 region has the DNA TGTGCCAGCAGTTTATATCTCAGTCGGGAGCTGTTTTTT. Translating it yields CASSLYLSRELFF.

The chain links TRBV6-9 to TRBJ1-6; D uncertain. V gave up 6 bases and J gave up 10 bases, with 10 bases separating them. Germline CDR1 and CDR2: MNHGY and SVAAGI. This CDR3 has 12 amino acids. The CDR3 DNA follows: TGTGCCAGCAGGTCTGGCAGGTCACCCCTCCACTTT. Translating it yields CASRSGRSPLHF.

The V gene is TRBV11-2, the J gene TRBJ2-2; D unclear. The V end was cut by 4 bases, the J end by 7 bases, with 7 bases between. This CDR3 is 12 amino acids long. Germline V gene lookup returns CDR1 SGHAT and CDR2 FQNNGV. CDR3 DNA: TGTGCCAGCAGCTCCCGACTCGGGGAGCTGTTTTTT. The encoded protein is CASSSRLGELFF.

This chain uses TRBV5-4 with TRBJ1-3, with no clear D. Trimming left V 4 bases short and J 3 bases short, with 8 bases between. Germline loops: CDR1 SGHNT, CDR2 YYREEE (reference sequence). This CDR3 is 13 amino acids long. The CDR3 nucleotides read TGTGCCAGCAGCCAGGTCCATGGAAACACCATATATTTT. Encoded protein: CASSQVHGNTIYF.

CDR3 region: CASSPSTGTHYYEQYF. CDR3 coding DNA: TGTGCCAGCAGCCCGAGTACAGGGACCCACTACTACGAGCAGTACTTC. The rearrangement uses TRBV11-2 and TRBJ2-5; tentative D call: TRBD1 (6 bases). The DNA end favors TRBJ2-7, so the J call may be wrong. This CDR3 has 16 amino acids. CDR1 and CDR2 (germline): SGHAT, FQNNGV.

V and J are TRBV4-3 and TRBJ2-1, with unresolved D. The CDR3 consists of 14 residues. V was trimmed by 0 bases and J by 4 bases, leaving 7 bases between them. Germline V CDR1 and CDR2: LGHNA, YSLEER. For the CDR3, the DNA is TGCGCCAGCAGCCAAGATTCCCGTTACAATGAGCAGTTCTTC. Amino acids: CASSQDSRYNEQFF.

The chain employs TRBV6-1 and TRBJ2-2; 9 nucleotides align to TRBD2. The V segment lost 4 bases and the J segment 8 bases; nucleotides outside the gene matches: 8. This CDR3 comprises 15 residues. CDR1 is MNHNS, CDR2 SASEGT, per germline. CDR3 sequence reads: CASSVVSGSAGELFF. In nucleotides, the CDR3 is TGTGCCAGCAGTGTTGTTAGCGGGAGTGCTGGGGAGCTGTTTTTT.

This clone has only one observation. CDR3 amino acids: CASSKGTGAGANVLTF. In DNA, the CDR3 is TGTGCCAGCAGCAAAGGGACAGGGGCCGGGGCCAACGTCCTGACTTTC. The chain is built from TRBV21-1 and TRBJ2-6; the DNA was not compared with TRBD1, the D call given in the table. TRBV21-1 is annotated as a pseudogene. The CDR3 is made up of 16 amino acids.

This clone was observed a few times. The junction differs from germline at one of its ends, possibly a read error. J is TRBJ2-7 and V is TRBV2, with TRBD2 identical over 7 bases. This CDR3 is 15 amino acids long. From germline, CDR1 is SNHLY and CDR2 FYNNEI. The CDR3 DNA sequence: TGTGCCATCAGTGGCCGGGCTAGCGGTTCCTACGAGCAGTACTTC. Translating it yields CAISGRASGSYEQYF.

The rearrangement links TRBV7-9 to TRBJ2-3; the match to TRBD2 covers 11 bases. Germline CDR1 reads SEHNR; CDR2 reads FQNEAQ (reference sequence). CDR3 size: 17 residues. The ends lost 4 bases at V and 0 bases at J; junction bases unmatched: 6. The CDR3: CASSSRTSGPSTDTQYF. Written as DNA, the CDR3 is TGTGCCAGCAGCTCCCGGACTAGCGGGCCCAGCACAGATACGCAGTATTTT.

This chain connects TRBV4-1 to TRBJ2-1; 10 nucleotides line up with TRBD1. The CDR3 runs 16 residues. Germline-derived CDR1 and CDR2 are MGHRA and YSYEKL. V gave up 1 base and J gave up 8 bases; unmatched junction bases: 8. CDR3 residues: CASSQAWTGGMDEQFF. The CDR3 DNA reads TGCGCCAGCAGCCAAGCTTGGACAGGGGGTATGGATGAGCAGTTCTTC.

The V gene is TRBV28, the J gene TRBJ1-6; D ambiguous. The CDR3 is 15 amino acids. Deletions cut 5 bases from V and 9 bases from J, with 17 bases between. CDR1 and CDR2 (germline): MDHEN, SYDVKM. The CDR3 is CASSGGFLWGSPLHF. Here the CDR3 DNA reads TGTGCCAGCAGTGGAGGTTTCCTCTGGGGTTCACCCCTCCACTTT.

The chain couples TRBV28 to TRBJ2-7, with a weak D call TRBD1 (7 bases). Germline assignment: CDR1 MDHEN and CDR2 SYDVKM. The CDR3 has 14 amino acids. Trimming stripped 7 bases from V and 4 bases from J, with 17 bases between. CDR3 sequence (DNA): TGTGCCAGCACCCAGGGGGGCAGTGTGTACGAGCAGTACTTC. The encoded protein is CASTQGGSVYEQYF.

This chain uses TRBV28 with TRBJ1-5, with D possibly TRBD1 on 5 matching bases. The CDR3 consists of 15 residues. Trimming left V 2 bases short and J 4 bases short, with 12 bases between. Germline CDR1 MDHEN, CDR2 SYDVKM. In nucleotides, the CDR3 is TGTGCCAGCAGTTTAGGGGGGTTGGGGAATCAGCCCCAGCATTTT. Translated, it gives CASSLGGLGNQPQHF.

The gene calls are TRBV28 and TRBJ1-5; TRBD1 aligns across 8 bases. Germline assignment: CDR1 MDHEN and CDR2 SYDVKM. The CDR3 length is 15 residues. After removal of 6 bases from V and 4 bases from J, the junction contained 8 bases not matched to a gene. This CDR3 is CASRSGGHINQPQHF. The CDR3, as DNA: TGTGCCAGCAGGTCAGGGGGCCATATTAATCAGCCCCAGCATTTT.

This sequence joins TRBV6-1 and TRBJ2-1; 7 nucleotides match TRBD2. This CDR3 spans 15 amino acids. Germline V gives CDR1 MNHNS, CDR2 SASEGT. V gave up 2 bases and J gave up 4 bases; unmatched junction bases: 5. As DNA, the CDR3 is TGTGCCAGCAGTGAATGGGCTAGCGGATACAATGAGCAGTTCTTC. Translation: CASSEWASGYNEQFF.